Listed here is a single T cell receptor (beta chain). The PCR was carried out with 60 Vbeta primers and 13 Jbeta primers. TCRdb's copy holds only in-frame clones and misses some; the assay was immunoSEQ multiplex PCR. The sample carries roughly 100,000 clones, around 60% recorded once. This entry comes from a study of cytomegalovirus exposure and HLA in healthy donors. The germline gives CDR1 SGHNT, CDR2 YENEEA. The CDR3 covers 14 residues. The V gene end was trimmed by 5 bases and the J gene end by 4 bases; junction bases not matched to a gene: 7. The material sequenced was PBMCs. This receptor was obtained from a woman between 50 and 59 years old in good health and CMV-seronegative. The chain has TRBV11-3 and TRBJ2-7; 8 bases line up with TRBD1. The CDR3 DNA reads TGTGCCAGCAGCCCCAGACAGGGGTCTTACGAGCAGTACTTC. Its protein product is CASSPRQGSYEQYF.